The 10 T cell receptor beta chains listed next were all sequenced from one sample in a study of blood T cell repertoires in COVID-19. Libraries were prepared by immunoSEQ multiplex PCR; TCRdb keeps only in-frame clonotypes and omits some of them. This table holds 110,000 to 150,000 clones, approximately 88% found once. Sequencing used peripheral blood. The receptor set was obtained from a woman between 50 and 59 years old with acute or convalescent COVID-19.

The CDR3 is CASSIVTPPQRENEQYF. Here the CDR3 DNA reads TGTGCCAGTAGTATAGTAACCCCCCCCCAGCGGGAGAACGAGCAGTACTTC. The chain links TRBV19 to TRBJ2-7; 8 positions match TRBD2. Germline values: CDR1 LNHDA, CDR2 SQIVND (reference sequence). This CDR3 spans 17 amino acids. V trimming: 1 base; J trimming: 5 bases; junction bases outside the gene matches: 13.

This CDR3 is CASIPRDRVGTEAFF. CDR3 nucleotide sequence: TGTGCCAGCATTCCCCGGGACAGGGTCGGAACTGAAGCTTTCTTT. The chain combines TRBV6-5 with TRBJ1-1, with 9 bases identical to TRBD1. The CDR3 consists of 15 residues. The V gene's germline CDR1 is MNHEY and CDR2 SVGAGI. J lost 5 bases, V lost 7 bases, and 11 bases had no gene match.

V and J are TRBV2 and TRBJ1-5, with TRBD1 matching 7 bases. After removal of 5 bases from V and 7 bases from J, the junction contained 8 bases not matched to a gene. CDR3 length equals 14 residues. Per the germline V gene, CDR1 is SNHLY and CDR2 is FYNNEI. This CDR3 is CASSSTGWRQPQHF. DNA of the CDR3: TGTGCCAGCAGTTCGACAGGGTGGCGGCAGCCCCAGCATTTT.

V gene TRBV18 combines with J gene TRBJ1-1; 9 positions agree with TRBD1. Germline V gene data show CDR1 as KGHSH and CDR2 as LQKENI. With 2 bases clipped from V and 10 bases from J, the junction kept 8 bases outside the gene matches. This CDR3 comprises 14 residues. The CDR3 is CASSPSTGGAGAFF. The CDR3 coding sequence is TGTGCCAGCTCACCATCCACAGGGGGCGCGGGAGCTTTCTTT.

J is TRBJ1-5 and V is TRBV12-5; D is uncertain. The V end lost 3 bases, the J end lost 2 bases, and 11 bases lay between the germline ends. Germline CDR1 and CDR2: LGHNT and FRNRAP. This CDR3 spans 15 amino acids. CDR3 sequence: CASGLGGNGNQPQHF. The CDR3 DNA follows: TGTGCTAGTGGTTTAGGAGGGAACGGCAATCAGCCCCAGCATTTT.

The chain carries TRBV6-5 and TRBJ1-6; D uncertain. CDR3 length equals 15 residues. Germline lookup yields CDR1 MNHEY and CDR2 SVGAGI. V gave up 0 bases and J gave up 4 bases, with 7 bases separating them. CDR3 protein: CASSYSTNYNSPLHF. The DNA of the CDR3 is TGTGCCAGCAGTTACTCTACAAATTATAATTCACCCCTCCACTTT.

The CDR3 sequence is CASTSSYNSPLHF. The DNA of the CDR3 is TGTGCCAGCACGAGCTCCTATAATTCACCCCTCCACTTT. The chain carries TRBV28 and TRBJ1-6; D remains unclear. Germline assignment: CDR1 MDHEN and CDR2 SYDVKM. The CDR3 is made up of 13 amino acids. The V end was cut by 7 bases, the J end by 0 bases, with 4 bases between. Full variable domain (remainder filled in from reference TRBV28 and TRBJ1-6): DVKVTQSSRYLVKRTGEKVFLECVQDMDHENMFWYRQDPGLGLRLIYFSYDVKMKEKGDIPEGYSVSREKKERFSLILESASTNQTSMYLCASTSSYNSPLHFGNGTRLTVT.

The J gene is TRBJ1-2, the V gene TRBV5-8, with no clear D. Germline V lookup: CDR1 SGHTS, CDR2 YDEGEE. V lost 6 bases and J 2 bases, leaving 14 bases between the germline ends. CDR3 size: 14 residues. CDR3 in DNA: TGTGCCAGCACCACTCTCGGGGTGAACTATGGCTACACCTTC. Its protein product is CASTTLGVNYGYTF.

The chain links TRBV7-9 to TRBJ2-2, with TRBD1 matching over 7 bases. The J segment lost 0 bases and the V segment lost 10 bases, leaving 2 bases of the junction unmatched. The germline V gene encodes CDR1 SEHNR and CDR2 FQNEAQ (reference sequence). The CDR3 is 13 amino acids. The CDR3 DNA is TGTGCCACGACAGGGCCGAACACCGGGGAGCTGTTTTTT. As protein: CATTGPNTGELFF.

This chain connects TRBV10-1 to TRBJ1-1; tentatively, D is TRBD1 (5 bases). CDR3 size: 15 residues. Trimming pared 7 bases from V and 5 bases from J, leaving 20 bases between. The germline CDR1 and CDR2 sequences are WNHNN and SYGVQD (reference sequence). In DNA form, the CDR3 reads TGCGCCAGCACCGGCAGGGAGGTTTTGAGGACTGAAGCTTTCTTT. It encodes CASTGREVLRTEAFF.